Shown below are 19 T cell receptor beta chains from a single sample sequenced in a study of blood T cell repertoires in COVID-19. The assay was immunoSEQ multiplex PCR, and TCRdb's table has in-frame clones only and misses some. The sample has about 64,000 clones, about 88% seen once. Sequencing was performed on peripheral blood. These TCRs come from a man aged 65 to 79 with acute or convalescent COVID-19.

The chain links TRBV7-8 to TRBJ1-5; the D gene is possibly TRBD1 (5 bases). Between the trimmed V and J ends, which lost 5 bases and 2 bases, there was a span of 13 bases. Germline CDR1 SGHVS, CDR2 FQNEAQ. The CDR3 length is 15 residues. Written as DNA, the CDR3 is TGTGCCAGCAGCCCCGGGGGAGGGGGCAATCAGCCCCAGCATTTT. Translated: CASSPGGGGNQPQHF.

The rearrangement joins TRBV6-5 to TRBJ2-3; D is possibly TRBD1 (6 bases). The CDR3 runs to 13 residues. V shed 10 bases and J shed 4 bases, with 15 bases lying between them. The germline CDR1 and CDR2 sequences are MNHEY and SVGAGI. The CDR3 DNA is TGTGCCACCTCTCAGGGGCAGGCAGATACGCAGTATTTT. This gives the protein CATSQGQADTQYF.

This clone was observed a few times. This chain joins TRBV2 and TRBJ2-7, with 8 bases fitting TRBD1. J gave up 2 bases and V 3 bases, and 6 bases lay outside the gene matches. This CDR3 comprises 15 residues. CDR1 is SNHLY, CDR2 FYNNEI, per germline. The CDR3 reads CASSEEGQAPYEQYF. In DNA, the CDR3 is TGTGCCAGCAGTGAGGAGGGACAGGCTCCCTACGAGCAGTACTTC.

The chain uses TRBV3-1 (or the pseudogene TRBV3-2) and TRBJ1-2, with 9 positions matching TRBD1. Germline values: CDR1 LGHDT, CDR2 YNNKEL (reference sequence). This CDR3 contains 14 residues. J lost 2 bases, V lost 5 bases, and 3 bases had no gene match. The CDR3: CASSEGQGNYGYTF. The DNA for the CDR3 is TGTGCCAGCAGCGAGGGACAGGGAAACTATGGCTACACCTTC.

V is TRBV11-3 and J is TRBJ2-1; 11 bases match TRBD2. The CDR3 sequence is 21 residues long. V lost 0 bases and J lost 0; bases outside the gene matches: 13. Germline assignment: CDR1 SGHNT and CDR2 YENEEA. The CDR3 region is CASSLETSGGLFLSSYNEQFF. The CDR3 bases are TGTGCCAGCAGCTTAGAAACTAGCGGGGGCCTCTTCCTAAGCTCCTACAATGAGCAGTTCTTC.

The rearrangement joins TRBV12-5 to TRBJ1-5, with TRBD1 matching over 9 bases. CDR3 length: 19 residues. J gave up 3 bases and V 2 bases, and 14 bases lay outside the gene matches. The germline V gene has CDR1 LGHNT and CDR2 FRNRAP. CDR3 coding DNA: TGTGCTAGTGGTTTGTACACCGTAGGGACAGGGCCCAACAATCAGCCCCAGCATTTT. It yields the protein CASGLYTVGTGPNNQPQHF.

The CDR3, as DNA: TGTGCCAGTAGTACCCGGGACAGGGGGCCGCGTGGCTACACCTTC. Encoded protein: CASSTRDRGPRGYTF. The V and J genes are TRBV19 and TRBJ1-2; 12 nucleotides line up with TRBD1. Germline V CDR1 and CDR2: LNHDA, SQIVND (reference sequence). The length of the CDR3 is 15 residues. V gave up 4 bases and J gave up 7 bases; unmatched junction bases: 7.

V gene TRBV14 combines with J gene TRBJ2-1; 9 bases are a match to TRBD2. Germline V CDR1 and CDR2: SGHDN, FVKESK. This CDR3 is 15 amino acids long. The J segment lost 9 bases and the V segment lost 4 bases, leaving 10 bases of the junction unmatched. Written as DNA, the CDR3 is TGTGCCAGCAGCCGCTATAGCGGGGGTGCAGGTGAGCAGTTCTTC. Amino acids: CASSRYSGGAGEQFF.

V gene TRBV18 combines with J gene TRBJ2-5, with D possibly TRBD2 on 6 matching bases. V dropped 2 bases and J dropped 4 bases, with 14 bases sitting between them. The CDR3 runs to 15 residues. Germline CDR1 KGHSH, CDR2 LQKENI. CDR3 coding DNA: TGTGCCAGCTCACCAAGCCAGACGGGAGTAGAGACCCAGTACTTC. It specifies CASSPSQTGVETQYF.

The gene calls are TRBV4-2 and TRBJ2-1; no firm D call. CDR1 and CDR2 from the germline V gene are LGHNA and YNFKEQ. The CDR3 is made up of 12 amino acids. With 3 bases removed from V and 6 bases from J, the gap between germline ends came to 6 bases. The DNA for the CDR3 is TGTGCCAGCAGCCAGGAGCCCAATGAGCAGTTCTTC. Protein product: CASSQEPNEQFF.

The V gene is TRBV19, the J gene TRBJ2-3, with 8 bases aligning to TRBD2. The CDR3 spans 13 residues. Germline V lookup: CDR1 LNHDA, CDR2 SQIVND (reference sequence). J lost 4 bases, V lost 10 bases, and 7 bases had no gene match. The CDR3, as DNA: TGTGCCACATCCGCGGGGGGCGCAGATACGCAGTATTTT. It codes for CATSAGGADTQYF.

J is TRBJ1-4 and V is TRBV25-1; 11 bases map to TRBD1. Trimming at V came to 4 bases and at J to 6 bases, leaving 13 bases not matched to a gene. CDR1 is MGHDK and CDR2 is SYGVNS in the germline V gene. The CDR3 sequence is 18 residues long. DNA of the CDR3: TGTGCCAGCAGTGTCCGGGACAGGGGGACTACTTCTTATGAAAAACTGTTTTTT. Protein: CASSVRDRGTTSYEKLFF. The complete variable domain, with remaining parts taken from reference TRBV25-1 and TRBJ1-4, reads EADIYQTPRYLVIGTGKKITLECSQTMGHDKMYWYQQDPGMELHLIHYSYGVNSTEKGDLSSESTVSRIRTEHFPLTLESARPSHTSQYLCASSVRDRGTTSYEKLFFGSGTQLSVL.

The genes are TRBV18 and TRBJ2-1; maybe TRBD1 (6 bases). The CDR3 contains 19 residues. V was cut by 2 bases and J by 0 bases, with 20 bases left in between. Germline V CDR1 and CDR2: KGHSH, LQKENI. CDR3 nucleotide sequence: TGTGCCAGCTCACCATTGCGGACAGCCGGTTTTAGCTCCTACAATGAGCAGTTCTTC. This sequence encodes CASSPLRTAGFSSYNEQFF.

The V gene is TRBV7-3, the J gene TRBJ2-3, with 7 bases that match TRBD1. From germline, CDR1 is SGHTA and CDR2 FQGTGA. V was clipped by 4 bases and J by 2 bases; unmatched bases: 6. This CDR3 has 15 amino acids. The CDR3 loop reads CASSYGTVTTDTQYF. The CDR3, as DNA: TGTGCCAGCAGCTACGGGACAGTAACCACAGATACGCAGTATTTT.

The chain is built from TRBV5-6 and TRBJ2-7; 10 bases line up with TRBD1. This CDR3 region has 17 residues. V trimming: 1 base; J trimming: 5 bases; junction bases outside the gene matches: 12. Per germline, CDR1 SGHDT and CDR2 YYEEEE. The CDR3 sequence: CASSLWRQGARGNEQYF. As DNA, the CDR3 is TGTGCCAGCAGCTTGTGGCGACAGGGGGCAAGGGGGAACGAGCAGTACTTC.

The chain joins TRBV28 to TRBJ1-2, with D unclear. V dropped 5 bases and J dropped 1 base, with 8 bases sitting between them. This CDR3 comprises 13 residues. CDR1 is MDHEN and CDR2 is SYDVKM in the germline V gene. The CDR3 nucleotides read TGTGCCAGCAGTCCCTATATTAACTATGGCTACACCTTC. It translates to CASSPYINYGYTF.

The chain has TRBV12-3 or TRBV12-4 and TRBJ1-1, with 7 bases that match TRBD1. V lost 7 bases to trimming and J lost 4 bases; unmatched junction nucleotides: 6. The CDR3 has 13 residues. In DNA, the CDR3 is TGTGCCAGCATCCAACAGGGGATCACTGAAGCTTTCTTT. Amino acid sequence: CASIQQGITEAFF.

The chain employs TRBV25-1 and TRBJ1-4; TRBD1 matches 7 bases. There are 13 residues in the CDR3. V was pared by 7 bases and J by 8 bases, with 7 bases of the junction left unmatched. CDR1 is MGHDK and CDR2 is SYGVNS in the germline V gene. The CDR3 nucleotides read TGTGCCAGCAACGAGGGGGCAGGAGAAAAACTGTTTTTT. Translation gives CASNEGAGEKLFF.

This CDR3 is CASSYSRGGLPQHF. Here the CDR3 DNA reads TGTGCCAGCAGTTACTCGAGAGGGGGCCTGCCCCAGCATTTT. The V call is TRBV6-5, the J call TRBJ1-5, with TRBD1 matching 7 bases. Germline CDR1 is MNHEY and CDR2 is SVGAGI. The CDR3 is 14 amino acids. Germline trimming cut 0 bases from V and 9 bases from J; bases unmatched to any gene: 5.